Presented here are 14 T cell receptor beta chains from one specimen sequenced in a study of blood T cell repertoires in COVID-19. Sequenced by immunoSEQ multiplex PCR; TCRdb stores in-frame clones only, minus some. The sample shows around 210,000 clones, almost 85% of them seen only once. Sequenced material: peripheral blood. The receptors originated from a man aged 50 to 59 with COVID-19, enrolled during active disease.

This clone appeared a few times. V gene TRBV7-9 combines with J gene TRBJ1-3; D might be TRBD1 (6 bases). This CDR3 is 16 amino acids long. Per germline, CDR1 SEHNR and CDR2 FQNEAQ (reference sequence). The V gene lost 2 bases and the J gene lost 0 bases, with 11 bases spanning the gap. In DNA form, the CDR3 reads TGTGCCAGCAGCTTAAACAGGGTGACCTCTGGAAACACCATATATTTT. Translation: CASSLNRVTSGNTIYF.

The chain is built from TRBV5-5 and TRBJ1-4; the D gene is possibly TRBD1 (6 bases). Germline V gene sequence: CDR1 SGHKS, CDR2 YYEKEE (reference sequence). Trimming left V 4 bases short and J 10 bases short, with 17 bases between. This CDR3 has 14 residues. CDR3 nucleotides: TGTGCCAGCAGCCAGGGGTTCGATCGAGGAAAACTGTTTTTT. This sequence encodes CASSQGFDRGKLFF.

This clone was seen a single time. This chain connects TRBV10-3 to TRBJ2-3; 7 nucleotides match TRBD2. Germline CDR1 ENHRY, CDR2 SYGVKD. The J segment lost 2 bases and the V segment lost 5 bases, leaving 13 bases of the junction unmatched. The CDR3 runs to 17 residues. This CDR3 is CAISTPDRGVYTDTQYF. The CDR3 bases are TGTGCCATCAGTACCCCCGACCGGGGGGTTTACACAGATACGCAGTATTTT.

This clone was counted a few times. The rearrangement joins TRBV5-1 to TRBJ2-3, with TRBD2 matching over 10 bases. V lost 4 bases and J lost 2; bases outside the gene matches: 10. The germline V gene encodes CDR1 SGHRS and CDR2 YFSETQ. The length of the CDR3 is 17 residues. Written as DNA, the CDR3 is TGCGCCAGCAGCCTAAAGAGGACTAGCGGACCCACAGATACGCAGTATTTT. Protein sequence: CASSLKRTSGPTDTQYF.

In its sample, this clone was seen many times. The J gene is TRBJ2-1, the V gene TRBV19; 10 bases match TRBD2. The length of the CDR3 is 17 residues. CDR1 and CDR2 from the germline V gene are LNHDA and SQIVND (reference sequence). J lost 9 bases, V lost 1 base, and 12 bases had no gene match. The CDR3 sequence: CASSIGELAGLTAEQFF. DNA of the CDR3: TGTGCCAGTAGTATAGGGGAACTAGCGGGGTTGACTGCTGAGCAGTTCTTC.

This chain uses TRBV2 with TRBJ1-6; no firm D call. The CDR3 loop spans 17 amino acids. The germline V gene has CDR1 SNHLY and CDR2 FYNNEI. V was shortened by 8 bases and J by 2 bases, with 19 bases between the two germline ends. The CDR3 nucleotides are TGTGCCAGCGTCGAGGAGGAACCGGTGCCCTATAATTCACCCCTCCACTTT. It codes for CASVEEEPVPYNSPLHF.

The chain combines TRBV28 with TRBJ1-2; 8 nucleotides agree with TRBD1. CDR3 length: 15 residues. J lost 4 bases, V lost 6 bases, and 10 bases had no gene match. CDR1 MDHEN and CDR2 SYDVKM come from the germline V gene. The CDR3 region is CASRQDRVMIYGYTF. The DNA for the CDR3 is TGTGCCAGCAGACAGGACAGGGTGATGATCTATGGCTACACCTTC.

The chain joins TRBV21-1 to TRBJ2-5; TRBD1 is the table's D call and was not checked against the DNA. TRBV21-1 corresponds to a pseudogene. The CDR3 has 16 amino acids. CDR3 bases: TGTGCCAGCGGCCTACTCCTCGACAGGGGGCAGGGGACCCAGTACTTC. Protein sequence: CASGLLLDRGQGTQYF.

The CDR3 here is CASSLTGRRNAEAFF. In DNA form, the CDR3 reads TGTGCCAGCAGCTTAACAGGGAGAAGAAACGCTGAAGCTTTCTTT. The rearrangement links TRBV13 to TRBJ1-1, with a tentative D call TRBD1 (6 bases). Germline values: CDR1 PRHDT, CDR2 FYEKMQ (reference sequence). The CDR3 contains 15 residues. V shed 2 bases and J shed 6 bases, with 16 bases lying between them.

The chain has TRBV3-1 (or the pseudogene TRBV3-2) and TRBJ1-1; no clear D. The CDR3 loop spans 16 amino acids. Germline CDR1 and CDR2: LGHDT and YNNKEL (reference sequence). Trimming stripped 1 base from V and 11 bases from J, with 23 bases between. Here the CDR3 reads CASSQVKSLYVKAAFF. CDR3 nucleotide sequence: TGTGCCAGCAGCCAAGTCAAGAGCCTCTACGTTAAAGCGGCTTTCTTT.

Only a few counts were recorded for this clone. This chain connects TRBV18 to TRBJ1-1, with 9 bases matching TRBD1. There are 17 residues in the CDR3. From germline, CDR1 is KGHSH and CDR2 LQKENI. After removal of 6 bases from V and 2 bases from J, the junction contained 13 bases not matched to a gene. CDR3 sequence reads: CASSSRSPDRGNTEAFF. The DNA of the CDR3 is TGTGCCAGCTCCTCGAGATCTCCGGACAGGGGCAACACTGAAGCTTTCTTT.

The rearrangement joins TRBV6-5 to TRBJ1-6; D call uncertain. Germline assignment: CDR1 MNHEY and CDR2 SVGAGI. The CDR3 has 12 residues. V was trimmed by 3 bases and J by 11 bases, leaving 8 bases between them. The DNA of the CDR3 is TGTGCCAGCAGTTATCAGCAGGCACCCCTCCACTTT. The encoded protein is CASSYQQAPLHF.

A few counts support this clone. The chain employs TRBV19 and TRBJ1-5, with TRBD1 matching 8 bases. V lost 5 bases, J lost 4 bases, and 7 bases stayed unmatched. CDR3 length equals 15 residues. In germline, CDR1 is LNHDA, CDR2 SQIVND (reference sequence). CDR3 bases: TGTGCCAGTAGTCATGGGGACAGGCGGAATCAGCCCCAGCATTTT. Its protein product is CASSHGDRRNQPQHF.

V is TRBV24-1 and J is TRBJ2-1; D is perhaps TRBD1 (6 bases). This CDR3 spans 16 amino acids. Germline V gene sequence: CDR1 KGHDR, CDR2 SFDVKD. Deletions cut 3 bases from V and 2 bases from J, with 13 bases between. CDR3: CATSDKAGQPYNEQFF. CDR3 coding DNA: TGTGCCACCAGTGATAAGGCTGGACAGCCCTACAATGAGCAGTTCTTC.